The 18 T cell receptor beta chains in this list originate from one sample, sequenced in a study of T cell repertoires in cytomegalovirus infection. TCRdb reprocessed the reads with MiXCR, giving one entry per CDR3 protein. This repertoire shows roughly 630,000 distinct CDR3 sequences, approximately 24% found once; its top ten account for 8%. Sequenced material: CD8+ T cells from PBMCs. The source of these receptors is a human donor in good health (CMV status not recorded). Some clones in this sample may be carry-over from other donors' samples.

A note on this clonotype: Just one base apart from a much larger clone, this may be a read error. The chain recombines TRBV27 with TRBJ2-6; D is unclear. The V end was cut by 7 bases, the J end by 0 bases, with 1 base between. The CDR3 runs 12 residues. Germline CDR1 is MNHEY and CDR2 is SMNVEV (reference sequence). The CDR3 nucleotides are TGTGCCAGCAACTCTGGGGCCAACGTCCTGACTTTC. Its translation: CASNSGANVLTF.

This clonotype was recorded a few times. The chain uses TRBV10-1 and TRBJ1-1; 7 bases match TRBD1. V lost 7 bases, J lost 11 bases, and 7 bases stayed unmatched. This CDR3 spans 11 amino acids. Germline CDR1 and CDR2: WNHNN and SYGVQD (reference sequence). DNA for the CDR3: TGCGCCAGCAAAAAGGGGGCTGTTGCTTTCTTT. Amino acids: CASKKGAVAFF.

In its sample, this clonotype was seen many times. The genes are TRBV11-2 and TRBJ2-2; D gene ambiguous. Germline V gene sequence: CDR1 SGHAT, CDR2 FQNNGV. V was shortened by 5 bases and J by 9 bases, with 16 bases between the two germline ends. The CDR3 spans 14 residues. CDR3 in DNA: TGTGCCAGCAGCGATGGGCATAGGCCACGGGAGCTGTTTTTT. It translates to CASSDGHRPRELFF. The full variable domain, its missing parts supplied by reference TRBV11-2 and TRBJ2-2, is EAGVAQSPRYKIIEKRQSVAFWCNPISGHATLYWYQQILGQGPKLLIQFQNNGVVDDSQLPKDRFSAERLKGVDSTLKIQPAKLEDSAVYLCASSDGHRPRELFFGEGSRLTVL.

The chain is built from TRBV29-1 and TRBJ2-3; D call uncertain. The CDR3 totals 10 residues. In germline, CDR1 is SQVTM, CDR2 ANQGSEA. V shed 7 bases and J shed 1 base, with 3 bases lying between them. CDR3 region: CSERTDTQYF. In nucleotides, the CDR3 is TGCAGCGAACGCACAGATACGCAGTATTTT.

This clonotype was picked up one time. The genes are TRBV29-1 and TRBJ2-5; a possible D gene is TRBD1 (6 bases). This CDR3 is built from 15 residues. Germline lookup yields CDR1 SQVTM and CDR2 ANQGSEA. V dropped 0 bases and J dropped 3 bases, with 14 bases sitting between them. The CDR3 region has the DNA TGCAGCGTTGAAGACTTCCTGGACAGCAAAGAGACCCAGTACTTC. Its translation: CSVEDFLDSKETQYF.

This clonotype was counted ten times or more. The chain is built from TRBV6-2 or TRBV6-3 and TRBJ2-1; D call uncertain. The CDR3 consists of 13 residues. CDR1 is MNHEY, CDR2 SVGEGT, per germline. V gave up 5 bases and J gave up 7 bases, with 12 bases separating them. The CDR3: CASSQNWVNEQFF. Written as DNA, the CDR3 is TGTGCCAGCAGTCAGAATTGGGTGAATGAGCAGTTCTTC.

This clonotype has more than one count but fewer than ten. This chain joins TRBV19 and TRBJ2-3, with D perhaps TRBD1 (6 bases). CDR3 length: 15 residues. Deletions cut 3 bases from V and 2 bases from J, with 12 bases between. CDR1 and CDR2 from the germline V gene are LNHDA and SQIVND (reference sequence). The DNA of the CDR3 is TGTGCCAGTAGTATGAGACAGGATTTCACAGATACGCAGTATTTT. It translates to CASSMRQDFTDTQYF. The complete variable domain, with remaining parts taken from reference TRBV19 and TRBJ2-3, reads DGGITQSPKYLFRKEGQNVTLSCEQNLNHDAMYWYRQDPGQGLRLIYYSQIVNDFQKGDIAEGYSVSREKKESFPLTVTSAQKNPTAFYLCASSMRQDFTDTQYFGPGTRLTVL.

This chain uses TRBV28 with TRBJ2-5; 7 bases are a match to TRBD2. This CDR3 contains 14 residues. CDR1 is MDHEN, CDR2 SYDVKM, per germline. J lost 4 bases, V lost 7 bases, and 9 bases had no gene match. The CDR3 is CASTHGRDGETQYF. The CDR3 coding sequence is TGTGCCAGCACCCATGGGAGGGACGGAGAGACCCAGTACTTC.

As DNA, the CDR3 is TGTGCCAGCAGTTTATCGTCCTACTCCCCCGCTAACTATGGCTACACCTTC. As protein: CASSLSSYSPANYGYTF. This chain uses TRBV27 with TRBJ1-2; D gene ambiguous. CDR3 size: 17 residues. Germline V gene data show CDR1 as MNHEY and CDR2 as SMNVEV (reference sequence). V lost 0 bases and J lost 0, with 14 bases in between.

V usage is TRBV20-1 and J usage is TRBJ2-2; 8 bases are a match to TRBD1. The CDR3 covers 13 residues. Per germline, CDR1 DFQATT and CDR2 SNEGSKA (reference sequence). After removal of 3 bases from V and 3 bases from J, the junction contained 0 bases not matched to a gene. This CDR3 reads CSARTGDTGELFF. Written as DNA, the CDR3 is TGCAGTGCTAGGACAGGGGACACCGGGGAGCTGTTTTTT.

A remark on this clonotype: One base away lies a much larger clone, so this may be a sequencing read error. This chain uses TRBV11-3 with TRBJ2-5; D is perhaps TRBD1 or TRBD2 (6 bases each). Germline V lookup: CDR1 SGHNT, CDR2 YENEEA. CDR3 length: 14 amino acids. This CDR3 reads CTSSAGGSQETQYF. As DNA, the CDR3 is TGTACCAGCAGCGCCGGGGGCTCCCAAGAGACCCAGTACTTC.

This clonotype appeared a few times. The chain is built from TRBV6-2 or TRBV6-3 and TRBJ1-5; 7 bases align to TRBD1. V trimming: 6 bases; J trimming: 2 bases; junction bases outside the gene matches: 7. The germline gives CDR1 MNHEY, CDR2 SVGEGT. The CDR3 contains 15 residues. CDR3 bases: TGTGCCAGCAGCCCCGCCGGGACAGGCAATCAGCCCCAGCATTTT. This sequence encodes CASSPAGTGNQPQHF.

J is TRBJ1-1 and V is TRBV9; unclear D gene. Germline V CDR1 and CDR2: SGDLS, YYNGEE. The CDR3 is 11 amino acids. The ends were cut back, 3 bases at V and 12 bases at J, with 12 bases in the middle. CDR3 loop: CASSGSAGTFF. The CDR3 DNA reads as TGTGCCAGCAGCGGATCCGCGGGGACTTTCTTT. Full variable domain (remainder filled in from reference TRBV9 and TRBJ1-1): DSGVTQTPKHLITATGQRVTLRCSPRSGDLSVYWYQQSLDQGLQFLIQYYNGEERAKGNILERFSAQQFPDLHSELNLSSLELGDSALYFCASSGSAGTFFGQGTRLTVV.

The chain uses TRBV11-2 and TRBJ2-2, with 7 bases fitting TRBD1. The CDR3 sequence is 17 residues long. The germline gives CDR1 SGHAT, CDR2 FQNNGV. The V segment lost 5 bases and the J segment 0 bases; nucleotides outside the gene matches: 9. The CDR3 sequence: CASSPWTGPTNTGELFF. The CDR3 nucleotides are TGTGCCAGCAGCCCTTGGACAGGTCCAACGAACACCGGGGAGCTGTTTTTT. Full variable domain (rest looked up from reference TRBV11-2 and TRBJ2-2): EAGVAQSPRYKIIEKRQSVAFWCNPISGHATLYWYQQILGQGPKLLIQFQNNGVVDDSQLPKDRFSAERLKGVDSTLKIQPAKLEDSAVYLCASSPWTGPTNTGELFFGEGSRLTVL.

This clonotype was counted a few times. J is TRBJ2-7 and V is TRBV27, with D maybe TRBD1 (6 bases). This CDR3 is built from 14 residues. Trimming took off 5 bases at V and 3 bases at J, with 14 bases between the two ends. The germline V gene has CDR1 MNHEY and CDR2 SMNVEV (reference sequence). The DNA for the CDR3 is TGTGCCAGCAGTATGACCTGGGGGCGCTACGAGCAGTACGTC. It specifies CASSMTWGRYEQYV.

The CDR3 DNA reads as TGCGCCAGCAGTCATGTAGGGGGTCCTTTGGGATATAGCAATCAGCCCCAGCATTTT. Residues: CASSHVGGPLGYSNQPQHF. V is TRBV23-1 and J is TRBJ1-5; TRBD1 might be the D (6 bases). TRBV23-1 is an ORF; its function is uncertain. This CDR3 contains 19 residues. Trimming removed 3 bases at V and 0 bases at J, with 21 bases between.

Only a few counts were recorded for this clonotype. In DNA, the CDR3 is TGTGCCAGCAGTTACTCGGGACAGGGGGAAGGTAGAGCTTTCTTT. Amino acids: CASSYSGQGEGRAFF. The V gene is TRBV6-6, the J gene TRBJ1-1; 11 nucleotides align to TRBD1. The germline gives CDR1 MNHNY, CDR2 SVGAGI (reference sequence). The ends lost 0 bases at V and 10 bases at J; junction bases unmatched: 7. The CDR3 extends over 15 amino acids.

This clonotype was detected many times. One junction end disagrees with the germline gene, perhaps due to a read error. The chain uses TRBV7-7 and TRBJ2-5, with 14 bases that match TRBD2. The length of the CDR3 is 19 residues. CDR1 and CDR2 from the germline V gene are SSHAT and FNYEAQ (reference sequence). The CDR3 sequence: CASSLRTSGGPGRQETQYF. The CDR3 DNA reads as TGTGCTAGCAGCCTCCGGACTAGCGGGGGGCCGGGCCGCCAAGAGACCCAGTACTTC.